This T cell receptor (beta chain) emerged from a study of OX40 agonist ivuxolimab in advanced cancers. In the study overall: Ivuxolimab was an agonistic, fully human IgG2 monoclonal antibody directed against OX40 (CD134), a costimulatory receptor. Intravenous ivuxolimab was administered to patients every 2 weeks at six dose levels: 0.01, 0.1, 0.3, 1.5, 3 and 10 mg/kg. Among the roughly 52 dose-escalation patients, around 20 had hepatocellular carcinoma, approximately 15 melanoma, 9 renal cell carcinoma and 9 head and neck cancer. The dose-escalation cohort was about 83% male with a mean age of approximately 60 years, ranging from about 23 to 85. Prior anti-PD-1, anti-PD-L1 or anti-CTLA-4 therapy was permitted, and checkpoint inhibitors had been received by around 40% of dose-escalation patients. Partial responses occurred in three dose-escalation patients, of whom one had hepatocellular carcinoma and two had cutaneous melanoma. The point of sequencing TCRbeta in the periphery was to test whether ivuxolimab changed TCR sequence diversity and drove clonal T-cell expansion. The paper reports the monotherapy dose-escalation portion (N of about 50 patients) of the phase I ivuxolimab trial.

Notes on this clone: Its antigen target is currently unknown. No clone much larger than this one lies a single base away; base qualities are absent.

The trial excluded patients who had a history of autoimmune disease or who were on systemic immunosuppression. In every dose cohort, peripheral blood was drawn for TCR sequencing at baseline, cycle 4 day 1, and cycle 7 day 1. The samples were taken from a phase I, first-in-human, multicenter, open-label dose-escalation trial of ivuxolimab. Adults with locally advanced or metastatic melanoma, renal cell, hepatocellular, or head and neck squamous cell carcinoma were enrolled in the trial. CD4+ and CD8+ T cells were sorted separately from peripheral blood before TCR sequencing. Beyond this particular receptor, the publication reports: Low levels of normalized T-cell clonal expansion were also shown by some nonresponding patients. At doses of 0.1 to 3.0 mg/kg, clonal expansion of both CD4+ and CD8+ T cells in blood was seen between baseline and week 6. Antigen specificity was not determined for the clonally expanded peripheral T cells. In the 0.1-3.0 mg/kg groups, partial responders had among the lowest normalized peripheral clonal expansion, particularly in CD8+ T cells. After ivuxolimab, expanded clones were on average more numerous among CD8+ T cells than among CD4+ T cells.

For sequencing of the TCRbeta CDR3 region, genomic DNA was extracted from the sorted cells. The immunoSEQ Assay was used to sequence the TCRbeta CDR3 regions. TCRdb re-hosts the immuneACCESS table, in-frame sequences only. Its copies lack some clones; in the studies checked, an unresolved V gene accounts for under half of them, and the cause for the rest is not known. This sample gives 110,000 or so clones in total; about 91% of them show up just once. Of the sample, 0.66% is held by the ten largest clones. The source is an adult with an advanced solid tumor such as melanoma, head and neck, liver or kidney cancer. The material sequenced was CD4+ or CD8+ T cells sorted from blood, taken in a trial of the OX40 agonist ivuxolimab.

The DNA sequence is given as TGTGCCAGCAGCTTAGGAGGACGCACAGATACGCAGTATTTT. The resulting protein is CASSLGGRTDTQYF. Recombination linked TRBV11-1 to TRBJ2-3; the D gene cannot be resolved reliably. The CDR3 sequence holds 14 residues, the cysteine and phenylalanine included. The read is trimmed to its CDR3 DNA, 42 bases read in frame from base 1. Sequences SGHAT (CDR1) and FQDESV (CDR2) are obtained from the germline V gene (reference sequence). V is cut by 1 base and J by 1 base, and the space between the germline ends is 6 bases.